This T cell receptor (beta chain) was captured in a study of long-term antiretroviral therapy in people with HIV. Details on this clone: Its antigen is undetermined.

None of the participants with HIV were treated outside the United States. Researchers report immunoSEQ v3.0 was run at survey level. In sequencing, about 40,000-50,000 T-cell genomes per sample were targeted. Sequenced by immunoSEQ multiplex PCR; TCRdb stores in-frame clones only, minus some. The sample includes 16,000 or so clones, roughly 85% of them seen just once. Overall study results and limits: When set beside controls, HIV repertoires had CDR3 length ranges that were narrower. Pre-ART-expanded clones dominated the repertoire at all time points.

The starting material was unsorted PBMCs, obtained 0.5 years after starting antiretroviral therapy. This receptor was obtained from a woman in her thirties or forties with HIV.

CDR3 nucleotides: TGCGCCAGCAGCTTGCGGGTTTCCGAGGGCGGGGAGCAGTACTTC. As protein: CASSLRVSEGGEQYF. The chain combines TRBV5-1 with TRBJ2-7; D is perhaps TRBD2 (5 bases). The germline CDR1 and CDR2 sequences are SGHRS and YFSETQ. Trimming left V 1 base short and J 7 bases short, with 18 bases between. The CDR3 covers 15 residues.